This T cell receptor (beta chain) was profiled in a study of patients and donors after allogeneic stem cell transplantation. TCRdb called the RT-PCR reads again in MiXCR, with one record for every CDR3 protein. This sample carries approximately 410,000 distinct CDR3 sequences, under 20% of them seen once, and the ten largest clones take over 6%. The sequence was obtained from a human donor who was either an allogeneic HSCT recipient or a stem cell or donor lymphocyte infusion donor (not recorded which). It is not recorded whose cells these are; they may come from a transplant donor. The material sequenced was blood, either unsorted or a sorted T cell fraction (not recorded which).

The CDR3 protein is CASSLRDYEQFF. As DNA, the CDR3 is TGTGCCAGCAGCTTACGGGACTATGAGCAGTTCTTC. The V and J genes are TRBV11-3 and TRBJ2-1; perhaps TRBD2 as D (6 bases). There are 12 residues in the CDR3. The germline V gene encodes CDR1 SGHNT and CDR2 YENEEA. V was clipped by 2 bases and J by 8 bases, with 7 bases between them. Variable domain in full (rest from reference TRBV11-3 and TRBJ2-1): EAGVVQSPRYKIIEKKQPVAFWCNPISGHNTLYWYLQNLGQGPELLIRYENEEAVDDSQLPKDRFSAERLKGVDSTLKIQPAELGDSAVYLCASSLRDYEQFFGPGTRLTVL.